Sequencing of this T cell receptor beta chain was carried out in a study of T cells in Graves' hyperthyroidism and ophthalmopathy. Study observations and caveats: In simple terms, a model built on 13 V-J features told ophthalmopathy apart from stable hyperthyroidism. Blood shared most expanded thyroid clonotypes above 0.001. Ophthalmopathy got predicted by the model a median approximately six months before its onset.

As to this clonotype: Its specificity is unknown.

Researchers took RNA transcripts and amplified the TCR beta CDR3 regions from them. An initial round of RT-PCR targeting the TCR CDR3 relied on the HTBI primer set. MiXCR, applied by TCRdb to the multiplex PCR reads, yields one record per CDR3 protein. Of under 650,000 distinct CDR3 sequences in the sample, around 16% were seen once. The CDR3 consists of 16 residues. The V and J ends lost 0 bases and 3 bases, in that order; junction bases with no gene match: 5. The germline V gene has CDR1 MNHNS and CDR2 SASEGT. The sequence was obtained from a woman between 25 and 40 years old with Graves' hyperthyroidism. Specimen: blood. J is TRBJ2-3 and V is TRBV6-1; TRBD2 matches 8 bases. CDR3 sequence reads: CASSEALAGTTDTQYF. In DNA form, the CDR3 reads TGTGCCAGCAGTGAAGCTCTAGCGGGCACGACAGATACGCAGTATTTT.